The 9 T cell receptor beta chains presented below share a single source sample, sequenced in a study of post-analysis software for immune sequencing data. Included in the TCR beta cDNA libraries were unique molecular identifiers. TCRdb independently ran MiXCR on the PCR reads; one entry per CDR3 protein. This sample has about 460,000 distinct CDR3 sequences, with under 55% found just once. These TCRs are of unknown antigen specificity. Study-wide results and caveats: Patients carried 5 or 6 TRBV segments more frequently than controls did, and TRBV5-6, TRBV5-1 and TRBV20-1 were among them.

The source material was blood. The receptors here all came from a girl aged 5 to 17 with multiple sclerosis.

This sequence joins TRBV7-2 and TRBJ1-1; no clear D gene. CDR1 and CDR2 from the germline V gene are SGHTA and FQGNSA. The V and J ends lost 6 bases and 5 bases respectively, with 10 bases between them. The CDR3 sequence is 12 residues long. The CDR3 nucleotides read TGTGCCAGCAGTTTAATACAGACTGAAGCTTTCTTT. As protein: CASSLIQTEAFF. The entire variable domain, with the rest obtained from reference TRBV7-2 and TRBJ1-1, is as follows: GAGVSQSPSNKVTEKGKDVELRCDPISGHTALYWYRQSLGQGLEFLIYFQGNSAPDKSGLPSDRFSAERTGGSVSTLTIQRTQQEDSAVYLCASSLIQTEAFFGQGTRLTVV.

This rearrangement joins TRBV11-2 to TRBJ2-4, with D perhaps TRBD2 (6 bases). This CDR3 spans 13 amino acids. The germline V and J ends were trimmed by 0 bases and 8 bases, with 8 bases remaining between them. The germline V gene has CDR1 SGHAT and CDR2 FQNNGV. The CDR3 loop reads CASSLELADIQYF. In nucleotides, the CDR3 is TGTGCCAGCAGCTTAGAACTAGCAGACATTCAGTACTTC.

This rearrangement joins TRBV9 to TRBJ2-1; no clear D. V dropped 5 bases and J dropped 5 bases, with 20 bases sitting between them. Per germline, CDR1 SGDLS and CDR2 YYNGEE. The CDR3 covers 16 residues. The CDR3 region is CASSLEGGRAHNEQFF. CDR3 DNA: TGTGCCAGCAGTTTGGAAGGCGGTAGGGCCCACAATGAGCAGTTCTTC.

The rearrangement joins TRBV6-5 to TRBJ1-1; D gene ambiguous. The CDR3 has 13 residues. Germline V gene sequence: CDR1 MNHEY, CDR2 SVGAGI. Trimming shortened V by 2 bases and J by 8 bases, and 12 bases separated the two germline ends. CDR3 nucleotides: TGTGCCAGCAGTTACCTCGGCCGCTTAGAAGCTTTCTTT. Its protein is CASSYLGRLEAFF.

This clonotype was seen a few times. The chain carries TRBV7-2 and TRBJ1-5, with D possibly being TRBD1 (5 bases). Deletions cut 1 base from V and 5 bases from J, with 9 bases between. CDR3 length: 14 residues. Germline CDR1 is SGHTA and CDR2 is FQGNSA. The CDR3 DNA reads TGTGCCAGCAGCTTAGGACAGTTAGATCAGCCCCAGCATTTT. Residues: CASSLGQLDQPQHF. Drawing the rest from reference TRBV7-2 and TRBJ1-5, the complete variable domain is GAGVSQSPSNKVTEKGKDVELRCDPISGHTALYWYRQSLGQGLEFLIYFQGNSAPDKSGLPSDRFSAERTGGSVSTLTIQRTQQEDSAVYLCASSLGQLDQPQHFGDGTRLSIL.

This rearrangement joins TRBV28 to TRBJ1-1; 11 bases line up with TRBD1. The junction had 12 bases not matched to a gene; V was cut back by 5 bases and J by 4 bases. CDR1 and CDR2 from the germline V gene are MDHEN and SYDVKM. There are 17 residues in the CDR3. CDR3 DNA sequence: TGTGCCAGCAGTACGCCCGGGACAGGGGGTACGACCACTGAAGCTTTCTTT. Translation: CASSTPGTGGTTTEAFF.

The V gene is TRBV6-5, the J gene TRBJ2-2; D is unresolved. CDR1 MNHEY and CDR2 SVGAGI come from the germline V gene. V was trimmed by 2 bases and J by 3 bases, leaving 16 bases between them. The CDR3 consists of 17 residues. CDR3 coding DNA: TGTGCCAGCAGTTACGTCGGTAGAGGTCGTGACACCGGGGAGCTGTTTTTT. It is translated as CASSYVGRGRDTGELFF.

CDR3 nucleotides: TGTGCCAGTGGAGGCACCTACGAGCAGTACTTC. It specifies CASGGTYEQYF. The chain carries TRBV2 and TRBJ2-7; maybe TRBD2 (5 bases). CDR1 is SNHLY, CDR2 FYNNEI, per germline. The CDR3 is made up of 11 amino acids. V lost 9 bases and J lost 2, with 8 bases in between. Combining the CDR3 with reference TRBV2 and TRBJ2-7 gives the whole variable domain EPEVTQTPSHQVTQMGQEVILRCVPISNHLYFYWYRQILGQKVEFLVSFYNNEISEKSEIFDDQFSVERPDGSNFTLKIRSTKLEDSAMYFCASGGTYEQYFGPGTRLTVT.

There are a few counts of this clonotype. DNA of the CDR3: TGTGCCAGCAGTCTAAGCAATTCGTTCGAGCAGTACTTC. Its protein is CASSLSNSFEQYF. V is TRBV12-3 or TRBV12-4 and J is TRBJ2-7; D unclear. The CDR3 sequence is 13 residues long. V was shortened by 5 bases and J by 6 bases, with 14 bases between the two germline ends.